The 19 T cell receptor beta chains presented below share a single source sample, sequenced in a study of CD8 T cells in ankylosing spondylitis. From the 5' RACE reads, TCRdb called clonotypes with MiXCR, one entry per CDR3 protein. The top ten clones hold roughly 1% of a sample with around 450,000 distinct CDR3 sequences, 20% to 30% of them seen once. The antigens for these receptors are not known. Study-wide findings and caveats: Several highly homologous variants made up a TCR beta motif, and this motif appeared characteristic of ankylosing spondylitis blood.

What was sequenced was blood, either unsorted or a sorted T cell fraction (not recorded which). The receptors derive from a male donor with ankylosing spondylitis.

The table lists this clonotype with a few counts. V usage is TRBV7-9 and J usage is TRBJ1-4, with D maybe TRBD1 (6 bases). The V gene's germline CDR1 is SEHNR and CDR2 FQNEAQ (reference sequence). The CDR3 covers 16 residues. V lost 3 bases, J lost 8 bases, and 19 bases lay in between. The CDR3 loop is CASSFGGAGREEKLFF. The CDR3 region has the DNA TGTGCCAGCAGCTTTGGGGGGGCAGGCCGGGAGGAAAAACTGTTTTTT.

This clonotype has a handful of counts. The J gene is TRBJ2-7, the V gene TRBV20-1; no definite D call. CDR1 is DFQATT, CDR2 SNEGSKA, per germline (reference sequence). The V end lost 3 bases, the J end lost 3 bases, and 12 bases lay between the germline ends. The CDR3 covers 13 residues. The CDR3 protein is CSASYWGNYEQYF. CDR3 DNA sequence: TGCAGTGCTAGTTACTGGGGTAACTACGAGCAGTACTTC.

The rearrangement uses TRBV30 and TRBJ1-5; D is undetermined. V was shortened by 5 bases and J by 7 bases, with 21 bases between the two germline ends. The CDR3 is 15 amino acids. Germline loops: CDR1 GTSNPN, CDR2 SVGIG (reference sequence). CDR3: CAWAPGNRGGQPQHF. DNA for the CDR3: TGTGCCTGGGCCCCGGGGAACCGAGGAGGGCAGCCCCAGCATTTT.

This clonotype occurred a few times. The gene calls are TRBV18 and TRBJ1-4; tentative D call: TRBD1 (6 bases). V lost 6 bases and J 7 bases, leaving 21 bases between the germline ends. The CDR3 has 16 residues. Germline V gene data show CDR1 as KGHSH and CDR2 as LQKENI. For the CDR3, the DNA is TGTGCCAGCTCGAACAATAAACAGGGAACCGGTGAAAAACTGTTTTTT. It encodes CASSNNKQGTGEKLFF.

This clonotype was counted at least ten times. The gene calls are TRBV12-3 or TRBV12-4 and TRBJ2-2; possible D gene TRBD1, 7 bases. The V end was cut by 6 bases, the J end by 1 base, with 12 bases between. CDR3 length: 15 residues. The CDR3 spells CASSRQGGNTGELFF. CDR3 coding DNA: TGTGCCAGCAGCCGACAGGGAGGGAACACCGGGGAGCTGTTTTTT.

In the case of this clonotype: The junction differs from germline at one of its ends, possibly a read error. This chain connects TRBV7-2 to TRBJ1-2; D might be TRBD1 (6 bases). The CDR3 totals 16 residues. In germline, CDR1 is SGHTA, CDR2 FQGNSA. CDR3 nucleotide sequence: TGTGCTAGCAGCCGGGACACCATTTTCGGGAACTATGGCTACACCTTC. Its translation: CASSRDTIFGNYGYTF.

This clonotype was counted only a few times. V is TRBV15 and J is TRBJ1-1; D is perhaps TRBD1 (5 bases). Per germline, CDR1 LNHNV and CDR2 YYDKDF (reference sequence). V dropped 1 base and J dropped 3 bases, with 18 bases sitting between them. The CDR3 totals 17 residues. In DNA, the CDR3 is TGTGCCACCAGCAGAGGACCATCTGATGCAGGGCACACTGAAGCTTTCTTT. Translated: CATSRGPSDAGHTEAFF. The full variable domain, its missing parts supplied by reference TRBV15 and TRBJ1-1, is DAMVIQNPRYQVTQFGKPVTLSCSQTLNHNVMYWYQQKSSQAPKLLFHYYDKDFNNEADTPDNFQSRRPNTSFCFLDIRSPGLGDTAMYLCATSRGPSDAGHTEAFFGQGTRLTVV.

The V gene is TRBV24-1, the J gene TRBJ1-2; D remains unclear. V lost 4 bases and J 4 bases, leaving 12 bases between the germline ends. Per germline, CDR1 KGHDR and CDR2 SFDVKD. The CDR3 totals 14 residues. CDR3 in amino acids: CATSDSIVGYGYTF. The CDR3 DNA reads TGTGCCACCAGTGACTCGATAGTGGGCTATGGCTACACCTTC.

The table lists this clonotype with a few counts. The V and J genes are TRBV3-1 and TRBJ2-2; no firm D call. The CDR3 is 13 residues long. The V end was cut by 4 bases, the J end by 6 bases, with 9 bases between. The V gene's germline CDR1 is LGHDT and CDR2 YNNKEL (reference sequence). CDR3 coding DNA: TGTGCCAGCAGCCCAAGTTACTCCGGGGAGCTGTTTTTT. As protein: CASSPSYSGELFF.

This clonotype was observed a few times. The V gene is TRBV4-2, the J gene TRBJ2-4; 8 positions match TRBD1. The V gene end was trimmed by 6 bases and the J gene end by 0 bases; junction bases not matched to a gene: 16. The CDR3 totals 19 residues. Germline V gene data show CDR1 as LGHNA and CDR2 as YNFKEQ. The CDR3 DNA reads TGTGCCAGCAGTTCAGGGTCGGCAGGGGGCAAGGAAGCCAAAAACATTCAGTACTTC. As protein: CASSSGSAGGKEAKNIQYF.

V gene TRBV7-9 combines with J gene TRBJ2-1; D not resolved. Germline V gene lookup returns CDR1 SEHNR and CDR2 FQNEAQ (reference sequence). This CDR3 region has 11 residues. The germline V and J ends were trimmed by 5 bases and 14 bases, with 13 bases remaining between them. The CDR3 here is CASSIRHVEFF. The CDR3 bases are TGTGCCAGCAGCATAAGACACGTGGAGTTCTTC.

This clonotype showed up just a few times. J is TRBJ2-1 and V is TRBV3-1; TRBD1 or TRBD2 may be the D gene (6 bases each). CDR3 length equals 14 residues. Trimming took 4 bases from V and 10 from J, leaving 17 bases between them. Germline V gene data show CDR1 as LGHDT and CDR2 as YNNKEL (reference sequence). The CDR3 reads CASSPLEGGMEQFF. Written as DNA, the CDR3 is TGTGCCAGCAGCCCTTTGGAGGGGGGTATGGAGCAGTTCTTC.

With regard to this clonotype: The junction and the germline gene differ at one end; a read error may be behind it. This chain uses TRBV7-2 with TRBJ1-2; TRBD1 is a possible D gene (5 bases). This CDR3 contains 15 residues. In germline, CDR1 is SGHTA, CDR2 FQGNSA. CDR3 nucleotides: TGTGCCAGCAGCGGGACTGCCCCACCGGGCTATGGCTTCACCTTC. This gives the protein CASSGTAPPGYGFTF.

This chain joins TRBV18 and TRBJ2-7; TRBD2 agrees at 7 bases. The CDR3 loop spans 14 amino acids. V lost 5 bases and J lost 3; bases outside the gene matches: 7. Per the germline V gene, CDR1 is KGHSH and CDR2 is LQKENI. The CDR3 coding sequence is TGTGCCAGCTCATCCGGACTAGACTACTACGAGCAGTACGTC. Translated, it gives CASSSGLDYYEQYV.

This clonotype has just a few counts. The rearrangement links TRBV29-1 to TRBJ2-7, with 9 bases aligning to TRBD1. This CDR3 contains 15 residues. Trimming at V came to 6 bases and at J to 5 bases, leaving 14 bases not matched to a gene. Germline V gene lookup returns CDR1 SQVTM and CDR2 ANQGSEA. The CDR3 is CSVGVTGTGSHEQYF. CDR3 DNA: TGCAGCGTCGGAGTAACCGGGACAGGGTCGCACGAGCAGTACTTC.

The rearrangement uses TRBV25-1 and TRBJ2-1; 10 bases agree with TRBD1. The germline gives CDR1 MGHDK, CDR2 SYGVNS. The CDR3 length is 17 residues. J gave up 3 bases and V 5 bases, and 10 bases lay outside the gene matches. The CDR3 DNA sequence: TGTGCCAGCAGTAGAAGGGGTTGGGACAGGGGCTACAATGAGCAGTTCTTC. Translation gives CASSRRGWDRGYNEQFF.

This clonotype turned up a few times. V usage is TRBV20-1 and J usage is TRBJ2-3; 7 bases align to TRBD2. Germline CDR1 reads DFQATT; CDR2 reads SNEGSKA (reference sequence). This CDR3 contains 15 residues. After removal of 0 bases from V and 8 bases from J, the junction contained 11 bases not matched to a gene. This CDR3 is CSARESREVGGTQYF. The DNA for the CDR3 is TGCAGTGCTAGAGAGTCACGGGAGGTGGGAGGTACGCAGTATTTT.

This clonotype was found a few times. V gene TRBV11-2 combines with J gene TRBJ1-4, with D hard to call. This CDR3 region has 13 residues. Trimming took 6 bases from V and 1 from J, leaving 6 bases between them. Germline CDR1 and CDR2: SGHAT and FQNNGV. In DNA form, the CDR3 reads TGTGCCAGCAGTCCCCTAACTAATGAAAAACTGTTTTTT. This codes for CASSPLTNEKLFF.

This clonotype came up many times. This chain connects TRBV5-1 to TRBJ2-1, with D tentatively TRBD1 or TRBD2 (6 bases each). V was clipped by 4 bases and J by 2 bases, with 10 bases between them. In germline, CDR1 is SGHRS, CDR2 YFSETQ. The CDR3 contains 14 residues. Here the CDR3 reads CASSPRDTYNEQFF. The CDR3 DNA reads as TGCGCCAGCAGCCCGCGGGACACCTACAATGAGCAGTTCTTC.